This record covers a single TCR beta chain. CDR1 and CDR2 from the germline V gene are LGHDT and YNNKEL (reference sequence). The CDR3 length is 15 residues. Trimming removed 4 bases from V and 4 bases from J, with 16 bases in between. This sample is part of a study of blood T cell repertoires in COVID-19. Study information: Material from acute and convalescent COVID-19 was sourced from the United States, Italy and Spain. PBMCs, B-cell-depleted T cells, or T cells provided the cDNA or gDNA that made up the material.

Original methodology: Quantification of nucleated cells was approximated via reference gene primer amplification. Sequencing used immunoSEQ multiplex PCR; TCRdb keeps in-frame clones, though not all of them. D and trimming come from the DNA, and the V and J calls and clone size come from that table. The sample records over 250,000 clones, about 83% being singletons. The chain employs TRBV3-1 (or the pseudogene TRBV3-2) and TRBJ1-2; D unclear. Input material: peripheral blood. The TCR sequence derives from a woman in her 50s who had recovered from COVID-19. The CDR3 protein is CASSPQSSGGYGYTF. The CDR3 DNA sequence: TGTGCCAGCAGCCCTCAATCCTCCGGAGGCTATGGCTACACCTTC.